One T cell receptor (beta chain) is described in this entry. The data originate from a study of cytomegalovirus exposure and HLA in healthy donors. This CDR3 region has 13 residues. After removal of 5 bases from V and 8 bases from J, the junction contained 6 bases not matched to a gene. Per germline, CDR1 SGHTA and CDR2 FQGNSA. The PCR employed 60 Vbeta primers together with 13 Jbeta primers. Assay: immunoSEQ multiplex PCR; the TCRdb copy retains only in-frame clones and omits some. This sample has 150,000 to 200,000 clones, with 85% to 90% found just once. Sequencing was done on a sample of PBMCs. The clonotype originates from a woman under 30 in good health and CMV-seronegative. The genes are TRBV7-2 and TRBJ1-2, with 9 bases aligning to TRBD1. The CDR3 region is CASSARTGDGYTF. As DNA, the CDR3 is TGTGCCAGCAGCGCCCGGACAGGGGACGGCTACACCTTC. The full variable domain, rest sourced from reference TRBV7-2 and TRBJ1-2, is GAGVSQSPSNKVTEKGKDVELRCDPISGHTALYWYRQSLGQGLEFLIYFQGNSAPDKSGLPSDRFSAERTGGSVSTLTIQRTQQEDSAVYLCASSARTGDGYTFGSGTRLTVV.